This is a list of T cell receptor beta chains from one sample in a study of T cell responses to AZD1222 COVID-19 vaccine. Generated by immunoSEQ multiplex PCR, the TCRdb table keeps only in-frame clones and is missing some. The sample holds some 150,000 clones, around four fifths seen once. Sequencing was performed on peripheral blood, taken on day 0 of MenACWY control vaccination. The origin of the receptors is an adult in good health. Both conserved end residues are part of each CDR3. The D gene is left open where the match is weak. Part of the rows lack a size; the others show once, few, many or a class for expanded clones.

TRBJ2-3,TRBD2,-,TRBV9,TGTGCCAGCAGCCGGGACTATAGTGCTGTCGGAGATACGCAGTATTTT,CASSRDYSAVGDTQYF
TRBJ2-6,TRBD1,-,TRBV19,TGTGCCAGTAGAGAGGGGGCCATATCTGGGGCCAACGTCCTGACTTTC,CASREGAISGANVLTF
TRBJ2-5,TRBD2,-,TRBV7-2,TGTGCCAGCAGCTTAGTACCCCACGGACTAGCGGAAGAAGAGACCCAGTACTTC,CASSLVPHGLAEEETQYF
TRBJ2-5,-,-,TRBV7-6,TGTGCCAGCAGCTTAGGGGTAGAGACCCAGTACTTC,CASSLGVETQYF
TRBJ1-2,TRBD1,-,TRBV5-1,TGCGCCAGCAGACAGGGGGAAGGGTACTATGGCTACACCTTC,CASRQGEGYYGYTF
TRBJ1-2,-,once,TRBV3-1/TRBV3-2,TGTGCCAGTTATGATTCTGGCTACACCTTC,CASYDSGYTF
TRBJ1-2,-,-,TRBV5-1,TGCGCCAGCAGCTTGGGGGGACATGGCTACACCTTC,CASSLGGHGYTF
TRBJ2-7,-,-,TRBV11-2,TGTGCCAGCAGCTTCTCACAGGCTAACGAGCAGTACTTC,CASSFSQANEQYF
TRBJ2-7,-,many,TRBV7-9,TGTGCCAGCAGCTCCCTAAGCCCAGGGGACGAGCAGTACTTC,CASSSLSPGDEQYF
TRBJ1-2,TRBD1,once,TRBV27,TGTGCCAGCAGTTTTTCGACAGGGTCTAACTATGGCTACACCTTC,CASSFSTGSNYGYTF
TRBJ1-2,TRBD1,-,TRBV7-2,TGTGCCAGCAGCTTATCAGGACAGGGTGGCTACACCTTC,CASSLSGQGGYTF
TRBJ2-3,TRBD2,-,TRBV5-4,TGTGCCAGCAGCTTTAAAGCGGGAAGAGATACGCAGTATTTT,CASSFKAGRDTQYF
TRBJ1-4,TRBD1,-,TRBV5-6,TGTGCCAGCGCAGGTGTTGGGACAGGGAAAGAAAAACTGTTTTTT,CASAGVGTGKEKLFF
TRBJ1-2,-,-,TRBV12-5,TGTGCTAGTGGTTTGGACTGGTATGGCTACACCTTC,CASGLDWYGYTF
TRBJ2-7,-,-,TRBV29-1,TGCAGCGTCGAGACGGGCTCCTACGAGCAGTACTTC,CSVETGSYEQYF
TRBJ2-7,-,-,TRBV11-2,TGTGCCAGCAGCTCGAGGACAGTTAACTACGAGCAGTACTTC,CASSSRTVNYEQYF
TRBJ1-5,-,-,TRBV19,TGTGCCAGTAGTATCTCTTGGGAGCAGCCCCAGCATTTT,CASSISWEQPQHF
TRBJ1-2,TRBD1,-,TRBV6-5,TGTGCCAGCAGTTACGCGGGACAGGGGAGCTATGGCTACACCTTC,CASSYAGQGSYGYTF
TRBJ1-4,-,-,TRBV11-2,TGTGCCAGCAGCTTATATGCAGGGAATGAAAAACTGTTTTTT,CASSLYAGNEKLFF
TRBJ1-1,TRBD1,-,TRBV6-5,TGTGCCAGCAGTTTCCCCGGGACAGGTGAAGCTTTCTTT,CASSFPGTGEAFF
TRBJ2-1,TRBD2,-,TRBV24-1,TGTGCCACCAGTGATTCCCAACTAGCGGTCTACAATGAGCAGTTCTTC,CATSDSQLAVYNEQFF
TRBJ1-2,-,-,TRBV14,TGTGCCAGCAGCCGAATAGCTAACTATGGCTACACCTTC,CASSRIANYGYTF
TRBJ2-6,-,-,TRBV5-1,TGCGCCAGCAGCTTGGAAGGCCCCCTGCGGAGCTCTGGGGCCAACGTCCTGACTTTC,CASSLEGPLRSSGANVLTF
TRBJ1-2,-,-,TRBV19,TGTGCCAGTAGTCCCCGACAGCCCCAGGGGTATGGCTACACCTTC,CASSPRQPQGYGYTF
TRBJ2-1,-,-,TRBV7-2,TGTGCCAGCAGCCCCGAGAAGGCCGGGGCGTACAATGAGCAGTTCTTC,CASSPEKAGAYNEQFF
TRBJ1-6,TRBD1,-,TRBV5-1,TGCGCCAGTTCCCGGGACAGGTCGTCACCCCTCCACTTT,CASSRDRSSPLHF
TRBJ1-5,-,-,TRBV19,TGTGCCAGTAACCTCGGACAGTATAGCAATCAGCCCCAGCATTTT,CASNLGQYSNQPQHF
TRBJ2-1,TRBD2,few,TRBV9,TGTGCCAGCAGCGTTCGGGAGGGGAGGATTAATGAGCAGTTCTTC,CASSVREGRINEQFF